Listed below are T cell receptor beta chains from one sample, sequenced in a study of blood T cells in healthy people across ages. TCRdb recomputed calls from the 5' RACE reads with MiXCR, one row per CDR3 protein. The sample includes some 1.4 million distinct CDR3 sequences, roughly 40% of them seen just once. The material sequenced was blood. The receptor set was obtained from a woman in her late teens or twenties in good health. Both conserved end residues are part of each CDR3. Each record gives: V gene, J gene, D gene, clone size, CDR3 DNA, CDR3 protein. The D gene is left open where the match is weak. Not all rows give a size; the values are once, few, many and, for expanded clones, a class.

TRBV29-1	TRBJ2-1	TRBD2	-	TGCAGCGTTGAAGGCGCTCCATGGGGAGCGGGAGAATACGAGCAGTTCTTC	CSVEGAPWGAGEYEQFF
TRBV7-3	TRBJ2-1	-	-	TGTGCCAGCAGCTTAACGCTAGGCGGGGAGCAGTTCTTC	CASSLTLGGEQFF
TRBV11-2	TRBJ1-1	-	-	TGTGCCAGCAGCCCGAGGGTAGGATTCGGGACATTTAGGAACACTGAAGCTTTCTTT	CASSPRVGFGTFRNTEAFF
TRBV6-2/TRBV6-3	TRBJ2-7	TRBD1	-	TGTGCCTTAGGACAGGGTTCCTACGAGCAGTACTTC	CALGQGSYEQYF
TRBV20-1	TRBJ2-3	TRBD2	few	TGCAGTGCTCCCCTAGCGGGAGGCGTTGGTTCAGATACGCAGTATTTT	CSAPLAGGVGSDTQYF
TRBV7-9	TRBJ2-1	-	few	TGTGCCAGCAGCCCGCGGGGCCGCACGGCAAATGAGCAGTTCTTC	CASSPRGRTANEQFF
TRBV9	TRBJ1-4	TRBD1	-	TGTGCCAGCAGCCTAAGACAGGGACCTGAAAAACTGTTTTTT	CASSLRQGPEKLFF
TRBV6-2/TRBV6-3	TRBJ2-5	TRBD2	-	TGTGCCAGCAGTTACGGGCGTCTAGCGGGACGTGAAGAAGAGACCCAGTACTTC	CASSYGRLAGREEETQYF
TRBV6-5	TRBJ2-5	TRBD2	few	TGTGCCAGCAGGATCAGCGGGAGCCTAGAGACCCAGTACTTC	CASRISGSLETQYF
TRBV7-2	TRBJ2-3	-	many	TGTGCCAGCAGCTTGGTTGTGGATACGCAGTATTTT	CASSLVVDTQYF
TRBV9	TRBJ2-3	TRBD1	-	TGTGCCAGCAGCAACTCAGGGGGTGAGACAGATACGCAGTATTTT	CASSNSGGETDTQYF
TRBV12-3/TRBV12-4	TRBJ1-1	-	few	TGTGCCAGCAGTCGGGTCACGGGCGACTGGACTGAAGCTTTCTTT	CASSRVTGDWTEAFF
TRBV6-2/TRBV6-3	TRBJ1-5	TRBD1	-	TGTGCCAGCAGTGACAGGGATGGACACCAGCCCCAGCATTTT	CASSDRDGHQPQHF
TRBV5-1	TRBJ2-3	-	-	TGCGCCAGCAATGGCAAAAGCACAGATACGCAGTATTTT	CASNGKSTDTQYF
TRBV2	TRBJ2-3	TRBD1	-	TGTGCCAGACTGACAGGGGATCCAACAGATACGCAGTATTTT	CARLTGDPTDTQYF
TRBV5-1	TRBJ2-1	TRBD1	few	TGCGCCAGCAGCTACGGGGACAGGGATATCTATGAGCAGTTCTTC	CASSYGDRDIYEQFF
TRBV12-3/TRBV12-4	TRBJ1-1	-	many	TGTGCCAGCACGATGAGCGGCAGGCGGACCACTGAAGCTTTCTTT	CASTMSGRRTTEAFF
TRBV11-2	TRBJ2-7	-	many	TGTGCCAGCAGCCCCTCGGGACAAAGCTACGAGCAGTACTTC	CASSPSGQSYEQYF
TRBV27	TRBJ2-4	-	-	TGTGCCAGCAGTTCCCGAGGAGAGGGTTTCGACATTCAGTACTTC	CASSSRGEGFDIQYF
TRBV13	TRBJ2-3	-	-	TGTGCCAGCAGCTCGGGACCAAGCACAGATACGCAGTATTTT	CASSSGPSTDTQYF
TRBV5-5	TRBJ2-5	TRBD2	-	TGTGCCAGCAGCTTGGGGGTTGCGCGGGAGTACAATGAGCAGTACTTC	CASSLGVAREYNEQYF
TRBV28	TRBJ2-7	-	-	TGTGCCAGCAGTTTAAATTTTGGTCGGACCCCAGGCCCCCACGAGCAGTACTTC	CASSLNFGRTPGPHEQYF
TRBV10-3	TRBJ2-7	-	-	TGTGCCATCAGTGAGGGTTCAGAGCAGTACTTC	CAISEGSEQYF
TRBV7-2	TRBJ1-4	-	few	TGTGCCAGCAGCTTAGACGTAGGGGTACTCGAACCTAATGAAAAACTGTTTTTT	CASSLDVGVLEPNEKLFF
TRBV6-6	TRBJ2-1	TRBD2	-	TGTGCCAGCAGTGGGAGGGTGGAGGGCTACAATGAGCAGTTCTTC	CASSGRVEGYNEQFF
TRBV2	TRBJ2-5	-	few	TGTGCCAGCAGTGAAGCGCGAGGACTCCAAGAGACCCAGTACTTC	CASSEARGLQETQYF
TRBV5-5	TRBJ2-5	-	-	TGTGCCAGCAGCGCACCCAGGGCGCAGGAGACCCAGTACTTC	CASSAPRAQETQYF
TRBV12-3/TRBV12-4	TRBJ1-3	-	-	TGTGCCAGCAGTCCCGAGTCGGACGGAAACACCATATATTTT	CASSPESDGNTIYF
TRBV6-5	TRBJ1-1	-	once	TGTGCCAGCAGCCCGGGACTGCCGAACACTGAAGCTTTCTTT	CASSPGLPNTEAFF